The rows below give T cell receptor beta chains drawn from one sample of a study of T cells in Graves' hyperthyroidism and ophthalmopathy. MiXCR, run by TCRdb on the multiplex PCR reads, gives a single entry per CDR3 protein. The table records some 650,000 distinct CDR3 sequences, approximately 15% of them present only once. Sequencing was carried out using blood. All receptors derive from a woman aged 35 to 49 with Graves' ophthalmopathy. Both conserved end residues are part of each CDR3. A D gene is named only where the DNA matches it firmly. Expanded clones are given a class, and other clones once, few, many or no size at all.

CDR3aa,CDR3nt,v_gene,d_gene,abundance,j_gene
CASSRPAGDRNEQFF,TGTGCCAGTAGTCGACCAGCGGGAGATCGAAATGAGCAGTTCTTC,TRBV19,TRBD2,-,TRBJ2-1
CASSSTPTGHTEAFF,TGTGCCAGCAGCTCTACTCCGACGGGGCACACTGAAGCTTTCTTT,TRBV7-2,-,many,TRBJ1-1
CASSLYQGANYEQYF,TGTGCCAGCAGCTTGTACCAGGGGGCGAACTACGAGCAGTACTTC,TRBV7-2,TRBD1,many,TRBJ2-7
CASSLGTGGIFQPQHF,TGTGCCAGCAGTTTAGGGACAGGGGGCATTTTTCAGCCCCAGCATTTT,TRBV12-3/TRBV12-4,TRBD1,many,TRBJ1-5
CASSVVSYNEQFF,TGTGCCAGCAGCGTCGTTTCCTACAATGAGCAGTTCTTC,TRBV7-9,-,many,TRBJ2-1
CASSRTGASNQPQHF,TGTGCCAGTAGTCGGACAGGGGCAAGCAATCAGCCCCAGCATTTT,TRBV19,TRBD1,few,TRBJ1-5
CASSRTSGTPPRTGELFF,TGTGCCAGCAGTCGGACTAGCGGGACCCCACCTCGCACCGGGGAGCTGTTTTTT,TRBV28,TRBD2,-,TRBJ2-2
CASSRGGGYEQFF,TGTGCCAGCAGTCGAGGAGGGGGGTATGAGCAGTTCTTC,TRBV3-1,-,few,TRBJ2-1
CASSQVMFSGTYNEQFF,TGTGCCAGCAGCCAAGTTATGTTTAGCGGGACATACAATGAGCAGTTCTTC,TRBV4-2,TRBD2,-,TRBJ2-1
CASSPGQGWVTDTQYF,TGCGCCAGCAGCCCGGGACAGGGTTGGGTTACAGATACGCAGTATTTT,TRBV5-1,TRBD1,many,TRBJ2-3
CATSRTGVLEQYF,TGTGCCACCAGCAGGACAGGGGTCCTCGAGCAGTACTTC,TRBV15,TRBD1,few,TRBJ2-7
CASSIVGGHEQYF,TGTGCCAGTAGTATAGTAGGAGGGCACGAGCAGTACTTC,TRBV19,-,few,TRBJ2-7
CASSLGQGGGYGYTF,TGCGCCAGCAGCTTGGGGCAGGGCGGTGGCTATGGCTACACCTTC,TRBV5-1,-,many,TRBJ1-2
CSARTGENQPQHF,TGCAGTGCTAGAACAGGGGAAAATCAGCCCCAGCATTTT,TRBV20-1,TRBD1,many,TRBJ1-5
CASSSPGTGGKDGYTF,TGTGCCAGCAGTTCACCCGGGACAGGGGGCAAGGATGGCTACACCTTC,TRBV27,TRBD1,-,TRBJ1-2
CASSRATGMSNQPQHF,TGCGCCAGCAGCCGCGCGACAGGTATGAGCAATCAGCCCCAGCATTTT,TRBV4-1,-,-,TRBJ1-5
CASTPTYEQYF,TGTGCCAGCACCCCAACCTACGAGCAGTACTTC,TRBV2,-,few,TRBJ2-7
CASSFSTGGEAFF,TGTGCCAGCAGTTTTTCAACAGGGGGTGAAGCTTTCTTT,TRBV6-1,TRBD1,many,TRBJ1-1
CASTAGPQPQHF,TGTGCCAGCACGGCAGGCCCTCAGCCCCAGCATTTT,TRBV28,-,few,TRBJ1-5
CASSLVWTEAFF,TGTGCCAGCAGCTTAGTGTGGACTGAAGCTTTCTTT,TRBV7-8,-,-,TRBJ1-1
CAWSVGMGLYNEQFF,TGTGCCTGGAGTGTAGGTATGGGACTTTACAATGAGCAGTTCTTC,TRBV30,-,many,TRBJ2-1
CASINRGTNTIYF,TGTGCCAGCATCAACCGAGGAACAAACACCATATATTTT,TRBV28,-,few,TRBJ1-3
CASSVSENTQYF,TGTGCCAGCAGTGTGTCAGAAAATACGCAGTATTTT,TRBV2,-,-,TRBJ2-3
CASSLDRGRGAKNIQYF,TGTGCCAGCAGTTTGGACAGGGGAAGAGGAGCCAAAAACATTCAGTACTTC,TRBV28,TRBD1,many,TRBJ2-4
CSAKRNSYEQYF,TGCAGTGCTAAGAGGAACTCCTACGAGCAGTACTTC,TRBV20-1,-,few,TRBJ2-7
CASSQTVLPNYGYTF,TGTGCCAGCAGCCAAACAGTACTGCCTAACTATGGCTACACCTTC,TRBV3-1,-,many,TRBJ1-2
CASSLGRGQGADTQYF,TGTGCCAGCAGCTTAGGACGGGGACAGGGGGCAGATACGCAGTATTTT,TRBV7-2,TRBD1,few,TRBJ2-3
CASSSTSGIAAEQFF,TGTGCCAGCAGCTCGACTAGCGGGATCGCGGCTGAGCAGTTCTTC,TRBV3-1,TRBD2,many,TRBJ2-1
CASSFPKSSSYNEQFF,TGTGCCAGCAGCTTCCCCAAGAGCTCTTCCTACAATGAGCAGTTCTTC,TRBV7-9,-,-,TRBJ2-1
CASSPRLGGSYNEQFF,TGTGCCAGCAGCCCGCGACTAGGTGGGTCCTACAATGAGCAGTTCTTC,TRBV7-9,-,many,TRBJ2-1
CASSLEPSGHGGTQYF,TGTGCCAGCAGCTTAGAGCCCTCGGGACACGGAGGAACCCAGTACTTC,TRBV11-2,-,-,TRBJ2-5
CASSLIRLAGHYNEQFF,TGTGCCAGCAGCTTAATAAGGCTAGCGGGGCACTACAATGAGCAGTTCTTC,TRBV11-2,TRBD2,few,TRBJ2-1
CASSLTGGEQPQHF,TGTGCCAGCAGTTTAACAGGGGGCGAACAGCCCCAGCATTTT,TRBV28,TRBD1,-,TRBJ1-5
CASSVVGVDYYFRTQYF,TGTGCCAGCAGCGTAGTAGGGGTTGACTACTACTTTAGGACCCAGTACTTC,TRBV9,-,-,TRBJ2-5
CASSQRRATDTQYF,TGCGCCAGCAGTCAGCGGAGGGCCACAGATACGCAGTATTTT,TRBV5-1,-,many,TRBJ2-3
CASSPYKSDTQYF,TGTGCCAGCTCACCATACAAGTCTGATACGCAGTATTTT,TRBV18,-,many,TRBJ2-3
CASSFLAGGETQYF,TGTGCCAGCAGTTTCCTCGCGGGGGGCGAGACCCAGTACTTC,TRBV28,TRBD2,many,TRBJ2-5
CASSGYAPGQGAPTYEQYF,TGTGCCAGCAGCGGATACGCTCCGGGACAGGGGGCTCCCACCTACGAGCAGTACTTC,TRBV7-6,TRBD1,many,TRBJ2-7
CASSTPPMADTQYF,TGTGCCAGCAGTACCCCACCTATGGCAGATACGCAGTATTTT,TRBV6-2/TRBV6-3,-,many,TRBJ2-3
CASSPGPIYGYTF,TGTGCCAGCAGCCCGGGCCCTATCTATGGCTACACCTTC,TRBV12-3/TRBV12-4,-,many,TRBJ1-2
CASSLPGTQPQHF,TGCGCCAGCAGCTTACCAGGTACTCAGCCCCAGCATTTT,TRBV5-1,-,-,TRBJ1-5
CASTDRPAGENIQYF,TGTGCCAGCACCGATAGACCAGCGGGGGAGAACATTCAGTACTTC,TRBV12-3/TRBV12-4,TRBD2,-,TRBJ2-4
CASSPRAQGAPGEQFF,TGTGCCAGCTCACCAAGGGCTCAAGGGGCCCCCGGTGAGCAGTTCTTC,TRBV18,-,few,TRBJ2-1
CASSSGGVNYGYTF,TGTGCCAGCAGCTCGGGGGGAGTTAACTATGGCTACACCTTC,TRBV28,-,few,TRBJ1-2
CASSIRDPSTDTQYF,TGCGCCAGCAGCATCCGGGACCCAAGCACAGATACGCAGTATTTT,TRBV5-1,-,many,TRBJ2-3
CASSLDPGPYEQYF,TGTGCCAGCAGCTTAGATCCGGGACCCTACGAGCAGTACTTC,TRBV11-2,-,many,TRBJ2-7
CASSPWTGGETYEQYF,TGTGCCAGCAGCCCGTGGACAGGGGGCGAAACCTACGAGCAGTACTTC,TRBV7-9,TRBD1,-,TRBJ2-7
CASSLTSGEQFF,TGTGCCAGCAGTTTAACCAGTGGTGAGCAGTTCTTC,TRBV12-3/TRBV12-4,-,-,TRBJ2-1
CATSRDKPDTQYF,TGTGCCACCAGCAGAGATAAGCCTGATACGCAGTATTTT,TRBV15,-,-,TRBJ2-3
CSVNIAETQYF,TGCAGCGTTAACATAGCGGAGACCCAGTACTTC,TRBV29-1,-,few,TRBJ2-5